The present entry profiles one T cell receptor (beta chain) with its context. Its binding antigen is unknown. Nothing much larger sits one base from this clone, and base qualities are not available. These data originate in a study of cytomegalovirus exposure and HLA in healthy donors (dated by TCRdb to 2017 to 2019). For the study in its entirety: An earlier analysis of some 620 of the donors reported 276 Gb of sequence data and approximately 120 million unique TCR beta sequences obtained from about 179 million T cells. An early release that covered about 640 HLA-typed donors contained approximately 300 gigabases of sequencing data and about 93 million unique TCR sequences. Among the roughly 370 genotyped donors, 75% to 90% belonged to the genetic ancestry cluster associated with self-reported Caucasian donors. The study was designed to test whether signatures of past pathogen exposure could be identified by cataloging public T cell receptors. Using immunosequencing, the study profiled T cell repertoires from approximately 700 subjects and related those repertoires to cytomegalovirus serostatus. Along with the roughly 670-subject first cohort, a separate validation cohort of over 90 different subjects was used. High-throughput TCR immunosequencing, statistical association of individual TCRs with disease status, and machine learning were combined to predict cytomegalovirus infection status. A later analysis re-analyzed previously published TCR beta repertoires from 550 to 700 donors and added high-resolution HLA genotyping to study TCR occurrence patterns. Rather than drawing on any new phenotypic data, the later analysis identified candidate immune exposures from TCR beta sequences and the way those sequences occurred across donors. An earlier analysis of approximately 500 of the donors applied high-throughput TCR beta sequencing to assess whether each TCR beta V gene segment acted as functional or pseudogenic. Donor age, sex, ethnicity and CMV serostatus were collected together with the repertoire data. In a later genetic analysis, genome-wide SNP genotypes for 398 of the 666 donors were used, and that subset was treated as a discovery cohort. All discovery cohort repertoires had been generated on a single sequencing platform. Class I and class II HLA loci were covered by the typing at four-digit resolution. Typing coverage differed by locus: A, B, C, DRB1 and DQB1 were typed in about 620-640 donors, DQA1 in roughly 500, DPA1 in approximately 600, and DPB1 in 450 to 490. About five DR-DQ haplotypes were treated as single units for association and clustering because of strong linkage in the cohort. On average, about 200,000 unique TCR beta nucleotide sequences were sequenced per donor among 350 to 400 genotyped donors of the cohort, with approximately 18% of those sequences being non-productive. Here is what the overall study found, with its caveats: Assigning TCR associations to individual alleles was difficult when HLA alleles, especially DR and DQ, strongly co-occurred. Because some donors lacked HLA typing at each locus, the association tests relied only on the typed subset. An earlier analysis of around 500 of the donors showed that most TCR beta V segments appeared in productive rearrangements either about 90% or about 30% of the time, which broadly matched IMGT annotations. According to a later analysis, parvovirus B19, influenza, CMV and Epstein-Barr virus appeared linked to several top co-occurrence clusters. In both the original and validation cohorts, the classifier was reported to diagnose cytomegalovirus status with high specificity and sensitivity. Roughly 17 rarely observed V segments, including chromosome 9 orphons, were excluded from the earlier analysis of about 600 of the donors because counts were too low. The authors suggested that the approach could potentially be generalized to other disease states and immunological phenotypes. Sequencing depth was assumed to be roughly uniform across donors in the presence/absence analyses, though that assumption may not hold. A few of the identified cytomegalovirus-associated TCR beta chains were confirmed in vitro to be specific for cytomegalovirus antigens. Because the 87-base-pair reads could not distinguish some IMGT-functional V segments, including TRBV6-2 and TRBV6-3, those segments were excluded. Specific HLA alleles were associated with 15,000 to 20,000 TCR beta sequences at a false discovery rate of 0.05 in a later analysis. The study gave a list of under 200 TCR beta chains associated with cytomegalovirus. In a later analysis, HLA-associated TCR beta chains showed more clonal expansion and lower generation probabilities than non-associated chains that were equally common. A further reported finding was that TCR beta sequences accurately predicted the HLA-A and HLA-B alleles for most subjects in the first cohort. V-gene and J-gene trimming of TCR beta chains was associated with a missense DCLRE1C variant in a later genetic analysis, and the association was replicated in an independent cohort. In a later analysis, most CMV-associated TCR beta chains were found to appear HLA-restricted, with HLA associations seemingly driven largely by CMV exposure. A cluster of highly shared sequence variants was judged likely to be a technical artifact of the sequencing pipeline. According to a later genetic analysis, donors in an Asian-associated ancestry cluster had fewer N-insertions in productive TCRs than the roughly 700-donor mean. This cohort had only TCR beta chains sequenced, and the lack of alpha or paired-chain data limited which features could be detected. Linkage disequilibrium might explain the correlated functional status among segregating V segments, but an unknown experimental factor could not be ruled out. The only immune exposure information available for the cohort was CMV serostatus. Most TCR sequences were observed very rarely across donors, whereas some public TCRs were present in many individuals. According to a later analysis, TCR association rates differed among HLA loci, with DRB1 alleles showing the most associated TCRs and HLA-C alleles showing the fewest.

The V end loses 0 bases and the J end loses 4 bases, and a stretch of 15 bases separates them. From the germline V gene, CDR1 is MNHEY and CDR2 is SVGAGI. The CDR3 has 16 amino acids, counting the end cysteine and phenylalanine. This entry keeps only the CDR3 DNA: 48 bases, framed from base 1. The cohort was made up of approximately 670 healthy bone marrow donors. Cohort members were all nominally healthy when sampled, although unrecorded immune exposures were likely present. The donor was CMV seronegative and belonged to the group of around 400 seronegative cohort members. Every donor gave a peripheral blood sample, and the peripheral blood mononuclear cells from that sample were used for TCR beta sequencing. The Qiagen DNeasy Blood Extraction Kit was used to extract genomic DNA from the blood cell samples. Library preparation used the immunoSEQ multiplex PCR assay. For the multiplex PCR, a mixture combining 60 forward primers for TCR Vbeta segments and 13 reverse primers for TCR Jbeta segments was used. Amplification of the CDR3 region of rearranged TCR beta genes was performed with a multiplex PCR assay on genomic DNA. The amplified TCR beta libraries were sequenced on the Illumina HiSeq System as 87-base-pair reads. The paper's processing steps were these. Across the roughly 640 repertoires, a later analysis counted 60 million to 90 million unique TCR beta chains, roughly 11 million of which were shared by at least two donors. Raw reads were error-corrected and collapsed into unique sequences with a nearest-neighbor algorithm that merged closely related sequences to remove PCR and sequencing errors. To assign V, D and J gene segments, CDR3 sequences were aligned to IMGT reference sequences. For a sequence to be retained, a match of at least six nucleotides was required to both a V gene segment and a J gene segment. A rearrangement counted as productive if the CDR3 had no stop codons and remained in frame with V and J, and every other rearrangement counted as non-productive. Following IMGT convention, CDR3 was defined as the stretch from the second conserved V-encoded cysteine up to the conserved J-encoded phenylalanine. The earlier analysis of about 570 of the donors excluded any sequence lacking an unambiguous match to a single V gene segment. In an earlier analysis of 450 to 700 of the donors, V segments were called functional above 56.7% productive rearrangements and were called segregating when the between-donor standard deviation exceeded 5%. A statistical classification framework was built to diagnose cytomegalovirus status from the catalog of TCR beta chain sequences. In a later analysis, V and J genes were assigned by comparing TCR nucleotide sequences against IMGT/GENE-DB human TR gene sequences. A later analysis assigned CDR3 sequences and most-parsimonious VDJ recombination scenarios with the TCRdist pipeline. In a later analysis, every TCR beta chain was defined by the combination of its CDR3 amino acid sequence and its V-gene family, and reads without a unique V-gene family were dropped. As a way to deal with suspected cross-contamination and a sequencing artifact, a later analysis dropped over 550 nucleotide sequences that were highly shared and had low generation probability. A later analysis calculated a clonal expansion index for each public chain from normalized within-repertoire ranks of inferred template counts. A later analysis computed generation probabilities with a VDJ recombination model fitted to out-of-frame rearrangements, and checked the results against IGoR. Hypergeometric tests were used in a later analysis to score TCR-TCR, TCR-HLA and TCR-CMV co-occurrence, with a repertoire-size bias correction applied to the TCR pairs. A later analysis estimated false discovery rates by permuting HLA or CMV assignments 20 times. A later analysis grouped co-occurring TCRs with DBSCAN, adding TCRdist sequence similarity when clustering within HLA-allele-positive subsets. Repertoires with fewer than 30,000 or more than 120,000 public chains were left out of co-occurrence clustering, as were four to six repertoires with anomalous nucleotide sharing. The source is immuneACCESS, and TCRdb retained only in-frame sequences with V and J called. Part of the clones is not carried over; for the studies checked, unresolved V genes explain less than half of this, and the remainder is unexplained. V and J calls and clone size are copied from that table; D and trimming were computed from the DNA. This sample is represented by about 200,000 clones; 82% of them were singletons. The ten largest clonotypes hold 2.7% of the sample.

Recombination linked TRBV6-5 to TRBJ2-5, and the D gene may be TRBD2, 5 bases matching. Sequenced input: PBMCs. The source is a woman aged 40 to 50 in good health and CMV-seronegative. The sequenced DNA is TGTGCCAGCAGTTACTCCATCGGTGGTAGCGCAGAGACCCAGTACTTC. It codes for CASSYSIGGSAETQYF.